This is a list of T cell receptor beta chains from one sample in a study of patients and donors after allogeneic stem cell transplantation. TCRdb reanalysed the RT-PCR reads using MiXCR and keeps one entry per CDR3 protein. This sample yields around 150,000 distinct CDR3 sequences, of which around 30% are seen a single time; roughly 3.2% belongs to the top ten. Sequenced sample: blood, either unsorted or a sorted T cell fraction (not recorded which). The receptors shown here come from a human donor who was either an allogeneic HSCT recipient or a stem cell or donor lymphocyte infusion donor (not recorded which). It is not recorded whose cells these are; they may come from a transplant donor. Each CDR3 is given with its conserved first and last residue. The order of the fields is clone size, D gene, V gene, J gene, CDR3 protein, CDR3 DNA. D genes are given only for firm matches. Not all rows give a size; the values are once, few, many and, for expanded clones, a class.

few	TRBD2	TRBV29-1	TRBJ2-3	CSVEGKLGGRPDTQYF	TGCAGCGTTGAAGGGAAGCTGGGCGGGAGACCAGATACGCAGTATTTT
few	TRBD1	TRBV29-1	TRBJ1-2	CSVEGSPTGGKGYGYTF	TGCAGCGTTGAAGGGAGTCCTACAGGGGGAAAGGGCTATGGCTACACCTTC
few	NA	TRBV29-1	TRBJ2-1	CSVPNRLGGDHEQFF	TGCAGCGTCCCTAATAGACTAGGGGGTGACCATGAGCAGTTCTTC
few	TRBD2	TRBV5-1	TRBJ2-2	CASSRLAGVPGELFF	TGCGCCAGCAGCCGACTAGCGGGAGTCCCCGGGGAGCTGTTTTTT
many	NA	TRBV27	TRBJ1-6	CASSKTSSYNSPLHF	TGTGCCAGCAGTAAAACTAGCTCCTATAATTCACCCCTCCACTTT
NA	TRBD2	TRBV5-1	TRBJ2-7	CASSSLDASGTYEQYF	TGCGCCAGCAGCTCCTTAGACGCGAGCGGGACCTACGAGCAGTACTTC
few	NA	TRBV18	TRBJ1-4	CASSPSTNEKLFF	TGTGCCAGCTCACCATCCACTAATGAAAAACTGTTTTTT
few	NA	TRBV5-6	TRBJ1-1	CASSLLGATEAFF	TGTGCCAGCAGCCTGCTGGGGGCTACTGAAGCTTTCTTT
NA	TRBD2	TRBV6-6	TRBJ2-7	CASRTGTSGYEQYF	TGTGCCAGCCGGACCGGGACTAGCGGCTACGAGCAGTACTTC
few	NA	TRBV20-1	TRBJ1-6	CSALQESSYNSPLHF	TGCAGTGCCCTCCAGGAGAGCTCCTATAATTCACCCCTCCACTTT
NA	NA	TRBV30	TRBJ2-3	CAWSVLDTQYF	TGTGCCTGGAGTGTTTTAGATACGCAGTATTTT
NA	NA	TRBV20-1	TRBJ2-7	CSASGTGDYEQYF	TGCAGTGCTAGTGGGACTGGCGATTACGAGCAGTACTTC
few	NA	TRBV6-6	TRBJ1-4	CASRSSGAPQKLFF	TGTGCCAGCCGGAGTTCCGGGGCCCCACAAAAACTGTTTTTT
NA	TRBD1	TRBV6-5	TRBJ2-2	CASSRQGYTGELFF	TGTGCCAGCAGTAGACAGGGCTACACCGGGGAGCTGTTTTTT
NA	NA	TRBV24-1	TRBJ2-1	CATSDEGDEQFF	TGTGCCACCAGTGATGAAGGGGATGAGCAGTTCTTC
many	NA	TRBV29-1	TRBJ1-1	CSVVGRVGNTEAFF	TGCAGCGTTGTGGGCAGGGTGGGAAACACTGAAGCTTTCTTT
NA	TRBD1	TRBV28	TRBJ2-7	CASSLVTGGSYEQYF	TGTGCCAGCAGTTTGGTGACAGGGGGCTCCTACGAGCAGTACTTC
few	TRBD1	TRBV24-1	TRBJ2-7	CATTSGTGGYEQYF	TGTGCCACCACTTCCGGGACAGGGGGATACGAGCAGTACTTC
NA	NA	TRBV7-3	TRBJ2-3	CASSFVGKDTQYF	TGTGCCAGCAGCTTCGTCGGGAAAGATACGCAGTATTTT
NA	NA	TRBV27	TRBJ1-5	CASSPTGTYSNQPQHF	TGTGCCAGCAGTCCTACAGGGACCTATAGCAATCAGCCCCAGCATTTT
NA	TRBD2	TRBV4-1	TRBJ2-7	CASSSIAGGPYEQYF	TGCGCCAGCAGTTCCATAGCGGGAGGGCCCTACGAGCAGTACTTC
many	NA	TRBV27	TRBJ1-5	CASRSGYQPQHF	TGTGCCAGCAGGTCTGGGTACCAGCCCCAGCATTTT
NA	NA	TRBV21-1	TRBJ2-4	CASSKSDRLAKNIQYF	TGTGCCAGCAGCAAGTCAGATAGACTAGCCAAAAACATTCAGTACTTC
NA	NA	TRBV7-2	TRBJ2-1	CASSPPGSLNNEQFF	TGTGCCAGCAGCCCCCCCGGGAGCCTTAACAATGAGCAGTTCTTC
few	NA	TRBV7-6	TRBJ2-1	CASSPPHSNEQFF	TGTGCCAGCAGCCCTCCCCACTCTAATGAGCAGTTCTTC
NA	NA	TRBV4-3	TRBJ2-3	CASSRDAGPTDTQYF	TGCGCCAGCAGCCGAGACGCGGGACCCACAGATACGCAGTATTTT
few	NA	TRBV5-6	TRBJ2-1	CASSLELEQFF	TGTGCCAGCAGCTTGGAACTAGAGCAGTTCTTC
few	NA	TRBV20-1	TRBJ2-3	CSAGGNPDTQYF	TGCAGTGCAGGGGGGAATCCAGATACGCAGTATTTT
NA	NA	TRBV18	TRBJ2-1	CASSSRQGRDEQFF	TGTGCCAGCTCATCTCGGCAGGGGCGAGATGAGCAGTTCTTC
NA	TRBD1	TRBV5-8	TRBJ1-6	CASSSPGQSSYNSPLHF	TGTGCCAGCAGCTCCCCGGGACAGAGCTCCTATAATTCACCCCTCCACTTT
NA	NA	TRBV6-1	TRBJ1-2	CASSEGTDTNYGYTF	TGTGCCAGCAGTGAAGGGACAGACACTAACTATGGCTACACCTTC
NA	NA	TRBV11-2	TRBJ2-2	CASSLGTALYPSTGELFF	TGTGCCAGCAGCTTAGGGACAGCTCTGTACCCCTCCACCGGGGAGCTGTTTTTT
NA	NA	TRBV24-1	TRBJ2-1	CATSGGGHLDNEQFF	TGTGCCACCAGTGGCGGGGGACACCTTGACAATGAGCAGTTCTTC
NA	TRBD2	TRBV4-3	TRBJ2-3	CASSRWGGDYTDTQYF	TGCGCCAGCAGCCGCTGGGGCGGGGACTACACAGATACGCAGTATTTT
NA	TRBD1	TRBV7-2	TRBJ2-3	CASRNRDSPRNTQYF	TGTGCCAGCAGGAACCGGGACAGTCCGAGGAATACGCAGTATTTT
NA	TRBD1	TRBV7-9	TRBJ1-2	CASRRTGGYGYTF	TGTGCCAGCAGACGGACAGGGGGCTATGGCTACACCTTC
NA	TRBD1	TRBV5-6	TRBJ1-5	CASSRTGFGKQPQHF	TGTGCCAGCAGCCGGACAGGGTTCGGAAAGCAGCCCCAGCATTTT
few	NA	TRBV7-2	TRBJ1-2	CASSLVLSLYGYTF	TGTGCCAGCAGCTTAGTCTTGAGCCTCTATGGCTACACCTTC
NA	NA	TRBV6-5	TRBJ2-1	CASSYTAEESSYNEQFF	TGTGCCAGCAGTTACACGGCTGAAGAAAGCTCCTACAATGAGCAGTTCTTC
NA	NA	TRBV5-5	TRBJ2-1	CASSRQGGKGHEQFF	TGTGCCAGCAGCCGTCAGGGCGGGAAGGGGCATGAGCAGTTCTTC
NA	TRBD1	TRBV20-1	TRBJ1-4	CSAPTGIGEKLFF	TGCAGTGCCCCGACAGGGATCGGGGAAAAACTGTTTTTT
NA	TRBD2	TRBV6-5	TRBJ2-1	CASGKEGTTKFF	TGTGCCAGCGGAAAAGAAGGGACTACCAAGTTCTTC
few	TRBD2	TRBV29-1	TRBJ2-2	CSVRWSGGYTGELFF	TGCAGCGTACGGTGGAGCGGGGGATACACCGGGGAGCTGTTTTTT